This T cell receptor (beta chain) derives from a study of T cell responses to AZD1222 COVID-19 vaccine. Findings of the study overall: White British ancestry dominated among donors, who included more females, and clonal diversity was possibly underestimated.

This table comes from immunoSEQ multiplex PCR, and its TCRdb copy is limited to in-frame clones, with some not included. The sample carries approximately 150,000 clones, around 90% recorded once. In germline, CDR1 is MNHEY, CDR2 SVGAGI. The CDR3 covers 14 residues. V gave up 8 bases and J gave up 1 base, with 15 bases separating them. Details on this clone: Its matching antigen is unknown.

The receptor comes from an adult in good health. The specimen was peripheral blood, collected on day 0 of AZD1222 vaccination. The chain carries TRBV6-5 and TRBJ2-7; tentatively, D is TRBD2 (5 bases). DNA for the CDR3: TGTGCCAGCTCCGATCCGGGGTATTCCTACGAGCAGTACTTC. Its translation: CASSDPGYSYEQYF.